These 8 T cell receptor beta chains were sequenced from one sample in a study of regulatory T cells in long-lasting Graves disease (dated by TCRdb to the early 2020s). The sample's time point label is to be understood as: newly diagnosed GD, antithyroid drugs for less than 3 months. For both TCR sequencing and RNA sequencing, RNA was extracted from PBMCs in TRIzol. Library method: multiplex PCR. Sequencer: Illumina HiSeq 4000. CDR3 regions were amplified by Arm-PCR with iRepertoire HTBI primers to construct TCR beta libraries. TCRdb passed the public sequencing reads through fastp at Q25 and MiXCR, retaining productive beta sequences. CDR3 protein duplicates are merged, each entry listing the most common genes and DNA. The sample table holds hundreds of thousands of distinct CDR3 sequences, of which 16% were seen once. The top ten clonotypes cover 9.5% to 15% of the sample. These data are also associated with another study on T cells in Graves' hyperthyroidism and ophthalmopathy.

The sequences come from peripheral blood mononuclear cells (PBMCs), collected at new diagnosis, from a patient treated with antithyroid drugs. The receptors come from a man between 18 and 29 years old with Graves disease. Donor details come from another sample of the same person, matched by shared clones.

The V call is TRBV27, the J call TRBJ2-2, with 7 bases identical to TRBD1. Germline lookup yields CDR1 MNHEY and CDR2 SMNVEV (reference sequence). The CDR3 is 14 residues long. V trimming: 2 bases; J trimming: 5 bases; junction bases outside the gene matches: 2. CDR3 DNA: TGTGCCAGCAGTTTAAGGGGGCGGACCGGGGAGCTGTTTTTT. Translating gives CASSLRGRTGELFF.

Details on this clonotype: A junction boundary mismatches the germline segment, possibly from a read error. The chain has TRBV5-5 and TRBJ2-5; 7 bases align to TRBD2. There are 18 residues in the CDR3. CDR1 is SGHKS, CDR2 YYEKEE, per germline (reference sequence). The CDR3 protein is CASSQATSGLVAQEAQYF. The CDR3, as DNA: TGTGCCAGCAGCCAGGCTACCAGCGGACTAGTGGCCCAAGAGGCCCAGTACTTC.

This clonotype has just a few counts. One junction end does not reproduce the germline sequence, and a read error may be involved. This chain connects TRBV5-1 to TRBJ2-4; D is uncertain. The CDR3 contains 11 residues. The V gene's germline CDR1 is SGHRS and CDR2 YFSETQ. Here the CDR3 DNA reads TGTGCCAGCAGCTTAGAAAACATTCAGTACTTC. Its protein is CASSLENIQYF.

This clonotype was observed many times. The chain is built from TRBV3-1 and TRBJ1-5; D is unresolved. This CDR3 comprises 14 residues. V lost 1 base to trimming and J lost 0 bases, with 4 bases between them. CDR1 and CDR2 (germline): LGHDT, YNNKEL (reference sequence). The CDR3 loop is CASSQGHSNQPQHF. For the CDR3, the DNA is TGTGCCAGCAGCCAAGGGCATAGCAATCAGCCCCAGCATTTT.

The V and J genes are TRBV30 and TRBJ2-3, with 12 positions matching TRBD1. This CDR3 has 17 amino acids. Germline CDR1 reads GTSNPN; CDR2 reads SVGIG (reference sequence). With 3 bases clipped from V and 3 bases from J, the junction kept 10 bases outside the gene matches. The chain's CDR3 is CAWSSGTGGGRTDTQYF. CDR3 bases: TGTGCCTGGAGCTCCGGGACAGGGGGCGGGCGGACAGATACGCAGTATTTT.

This clonotype was seen many times. The chain employs TRBV5-6 and TRBJ2-3, with D hard to call. Germline V lookup: CDR1 SGHDT, CDR2 YYEEEE. The V gene lost 1 base and the J gene lost 0 bases, with 9 bases spanning the gap. This CDR3 comprises 15 residues. The CDR3 loop reads CASSLTSRSTDTQYF. CDR3 in DNA: TGTGCCAGCAGCTTGACCTCCAGAAGCACAGATACGCAGTATTTT.

This clonotype was counted many times. The genes are TRBV6-1 and TRBJ1-1; D not resolved. Looked up from germline, CDR1 is MNHNS and CDR2 is SASEGT. V was shortened by 3 bases and J by 5 bases, with 13 bases between the two germline ends. This CDR3 is 14 amino acids long. The CDR3, as DNA: TGTGCCAGCAGTGATGGGCCCCGGCCTACTGAAGCTTTCTTT. It encodes CASSDGPRPTEAFF.

The genes are TRBV5-1 and TRBJ1-3; D unresolved. CDR3 length: 16 residues. CDR1 and CDR2 from the germline V gene are SGHRS and YFSETQ. V was trimmed by 0 bases and J by 4 bases, leaving 14 bases between them. CDR3 amino acids: CASSLAGQRSGNTIYF. In nucleotides, the CDR3 is TGCGCCAGCAGCTTGGCCGGGCAGCGGAGCGGAAACACCATATATTTT.